This paragraph reports one T cell receptor (beta chain). Its specificity is unknown. The trim removed 5 bases at V and 4 bases at J, leaving 6 bases unmatched. The CDR3 extends over 15 amino acids. The V gene's germline CDR1 is ENHRY and CDR2 SYGVKD. Sequenced by immunoSEQ multiplex PCR; TCRdb stores in-frame clones only, minus some. The sample gives some 40,000 clones, nearly 97% of which show up once; 3% to 4% is in the top ten. This sample was included in a study of T cells in tuberculosis. General observations from the study: Smaller distances to GMM-specific TCRs suggested their expansion in active tuberculosis.

The sequence came from a donor between 10 and 35 years old with latent tuberculosis or without tuberculosis infection. Input material: PBMCs. The rearrangement links TRBV10-3 to TRBJ2-2, with 8 bases fitting TRBD1. DNA for the CDR3: TGTGCCATCAGTCACACAGGGGGTATCACCGGGGAGCTGTTTTTT. The encoded protein is CAISHTGGITGELFF.